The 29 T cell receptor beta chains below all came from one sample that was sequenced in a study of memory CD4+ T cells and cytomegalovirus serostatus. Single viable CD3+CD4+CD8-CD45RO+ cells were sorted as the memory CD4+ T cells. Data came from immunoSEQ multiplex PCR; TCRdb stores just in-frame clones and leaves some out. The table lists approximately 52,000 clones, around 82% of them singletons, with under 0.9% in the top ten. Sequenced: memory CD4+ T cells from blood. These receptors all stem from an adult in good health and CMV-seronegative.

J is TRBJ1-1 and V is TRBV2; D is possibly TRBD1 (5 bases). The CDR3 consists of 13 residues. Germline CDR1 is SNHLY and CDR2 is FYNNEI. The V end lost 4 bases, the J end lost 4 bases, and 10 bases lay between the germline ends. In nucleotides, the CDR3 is TGTGCCAGCAGTGGACAGACCCTCACTGAAGCTTTCTTT. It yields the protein CASSGQTLTEAFF.

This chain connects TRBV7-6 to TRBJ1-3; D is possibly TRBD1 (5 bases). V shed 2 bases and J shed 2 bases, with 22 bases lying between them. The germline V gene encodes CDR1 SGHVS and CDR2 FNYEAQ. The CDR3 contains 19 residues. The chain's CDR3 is CASSLLVGRRGLPGNTIYF. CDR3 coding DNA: TGTGCCAGCAGCTTATTAGTAGGTCGTCGGGGACTCCCTGGAAACACCATATATTTT.

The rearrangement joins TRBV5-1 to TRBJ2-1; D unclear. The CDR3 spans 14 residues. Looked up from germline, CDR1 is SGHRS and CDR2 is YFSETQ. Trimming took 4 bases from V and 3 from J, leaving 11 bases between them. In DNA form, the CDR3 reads TGCGCCAGCAGCCCCTCCCTTCTCTACAATGAGCAGTTCTTC. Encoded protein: CASSPSLLYNEQFF. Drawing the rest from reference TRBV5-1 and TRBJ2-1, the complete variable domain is KAGVTQTPRYLIKTRGQQVTLSCSPISGHRSVSWYQQTPGQGLQFLFEYFSETQRNKGNFPGRFSGRQFSNSRSEMNVSTLELGDSALYLCASSPSLLYNEQFFGPGTRLTVL.

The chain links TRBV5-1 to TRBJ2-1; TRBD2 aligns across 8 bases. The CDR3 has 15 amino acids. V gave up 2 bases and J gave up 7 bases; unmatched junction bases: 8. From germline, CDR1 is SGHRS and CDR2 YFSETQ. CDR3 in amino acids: CASSLLAGGGNEQFF. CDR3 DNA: TGCGCCAGCAGCTTATTGGCGGGGGGCGGAAATGAGCAGTTCTTC. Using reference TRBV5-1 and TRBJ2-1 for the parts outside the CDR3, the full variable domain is KAGVTQTPRYLIKTRGQQVTLSCSPISGHRSVSWYQQTPGQGLQFLFEYFSETQRNKGNFPGRFSGRQFSNSRSEMNVSTLELGDSALYLCASSLLAGGGNEQFFGPGTRLTVL.

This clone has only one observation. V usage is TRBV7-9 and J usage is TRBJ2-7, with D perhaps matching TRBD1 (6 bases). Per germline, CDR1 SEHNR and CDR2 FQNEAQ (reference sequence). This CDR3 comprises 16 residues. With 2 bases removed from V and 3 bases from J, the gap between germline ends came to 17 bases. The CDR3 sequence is CASSLTGKTGYYEQYF. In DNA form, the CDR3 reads TGTGCCAGCAGCTTAACAGGAAAGACAGGATACTACGAGCAGTACTTC.

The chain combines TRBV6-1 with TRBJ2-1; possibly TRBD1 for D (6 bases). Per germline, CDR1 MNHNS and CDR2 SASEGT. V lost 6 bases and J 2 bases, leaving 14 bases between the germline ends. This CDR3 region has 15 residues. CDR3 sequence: CASSDRQIPYNEQFF. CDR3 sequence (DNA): TGTGCCAGCAGCGACAGGCAGATTCCCTACAATGAGCAGTTCTTC.

This chain's CDR3 is CASSDRSVLAYEQYF. In DNA form, the CDR3 reads TGTGCCAGCAGTGATCGGTCCGTTCTCGCCTACGAGCAGTACTTC. The chain employs TRBV6-1 and TRBJ2-7, with unresolved D. This CDR3 comprises 15 residues. CDR1 MNHNS and CDR2 SASEGT come from the germline V gene. V lost 3 bases and J 2 bases, leaving 14 bases between the germline ends.

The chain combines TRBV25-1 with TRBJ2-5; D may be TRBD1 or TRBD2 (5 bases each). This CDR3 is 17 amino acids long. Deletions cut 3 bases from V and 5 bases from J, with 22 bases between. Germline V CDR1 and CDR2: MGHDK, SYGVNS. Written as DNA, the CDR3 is TGTGCCAGCAGTGATCAGGCAGGGAGAGGGGTGGGGGAGACCCAGTACTTC. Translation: CASSDQAGRGVGETQYF.

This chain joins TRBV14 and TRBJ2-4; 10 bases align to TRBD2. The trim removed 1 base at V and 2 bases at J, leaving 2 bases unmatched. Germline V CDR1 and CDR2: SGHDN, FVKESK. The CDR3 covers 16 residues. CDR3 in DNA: TGTGCCAGCAGCCAAGGTAGCGGGGGGTCCAAAAACATTCAGTACTTC. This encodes CASSQGSGGSKNIQYF.

Here the CDR3 DNA reads TGTGCCACCTCGAGGGCGGACGAGCAGTACTTC. It encodes CATSRADEQYF. The V gene is TRBV7-9, the J gene TRBJ2-7, with a weak D call TRBD2 (5 bases). This CDR3 has 11 residues. Germline CDR1 is SEHNR and CDR2 is FQNEAQ (reference sequence). V was cut by 10 bases and J by 5 bases, with 12 bases left in between. Full variable domain (outside the CDR3, taken from reference TRBV7-9 and TRBJ2-7): DTGVSQNPRHKITKRGQNVTFRCDPISEHNRLYWYRQTLGQGPEFLTYFQNEAQLEKSRLLSDRFSAERPKGSFSTLEIQRTEQGDSAMYLCATSRADEQYFGPGTRLTVT.

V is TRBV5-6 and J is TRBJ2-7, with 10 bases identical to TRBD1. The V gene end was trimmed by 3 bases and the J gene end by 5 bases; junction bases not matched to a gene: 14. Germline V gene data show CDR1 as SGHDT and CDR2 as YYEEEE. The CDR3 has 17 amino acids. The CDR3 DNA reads TGTGCCAGCAGCTCCTACCTATGGGACAGGGGTTTCAACGAGCAGTACTTC. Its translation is CASSSYLWDRGFNEQYF.

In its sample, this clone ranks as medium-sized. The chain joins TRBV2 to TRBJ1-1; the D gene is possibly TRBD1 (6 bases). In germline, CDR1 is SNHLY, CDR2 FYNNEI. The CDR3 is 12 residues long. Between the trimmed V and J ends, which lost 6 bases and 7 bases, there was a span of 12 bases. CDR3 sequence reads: CASSADRFEAFF. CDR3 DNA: TGTGCCAGCAGCGCGGACAGATTTGAAGCTTTCTTT.

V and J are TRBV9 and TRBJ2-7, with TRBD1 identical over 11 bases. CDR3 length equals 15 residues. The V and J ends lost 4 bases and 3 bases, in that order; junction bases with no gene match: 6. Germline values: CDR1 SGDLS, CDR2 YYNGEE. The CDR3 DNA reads TGTGCCAGCAGCCGGGACAGGGGGATCATCTACGAGCAGTACTTC. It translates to CASSRDRGIIYEQYF.

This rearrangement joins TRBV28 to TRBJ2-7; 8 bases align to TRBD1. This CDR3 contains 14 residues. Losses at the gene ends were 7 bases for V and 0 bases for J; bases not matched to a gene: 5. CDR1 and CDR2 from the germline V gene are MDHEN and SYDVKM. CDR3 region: CASTLDRGSYEQYF. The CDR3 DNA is TGTGCCAGCACCTTAGACAGGGGCTCCTACGAGCAGTACTTC.

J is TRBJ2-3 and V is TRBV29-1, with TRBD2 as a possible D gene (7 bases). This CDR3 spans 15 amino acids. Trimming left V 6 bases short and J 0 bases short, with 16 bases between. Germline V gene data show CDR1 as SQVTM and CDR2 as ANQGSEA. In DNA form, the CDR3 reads TGCAGCGTATCGGGTGGGGGGGCAAGCACAGATACGCAGTATTTT. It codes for CSVSGGGASTDTQYF.

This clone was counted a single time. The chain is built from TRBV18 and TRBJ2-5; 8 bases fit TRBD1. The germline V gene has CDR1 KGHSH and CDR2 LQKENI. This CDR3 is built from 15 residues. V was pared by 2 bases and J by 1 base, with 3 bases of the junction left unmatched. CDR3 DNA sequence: TGTGCCAGCTCACCAAGGACAGGGCCCCAAGAGACCCAGTACTTC. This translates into CASSPRTGPQETQYF. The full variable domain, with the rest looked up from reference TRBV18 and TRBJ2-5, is NAGVMQNPRHLVRRRGQEARLRCSPMKGHSHVYWYRQLPEEGLKFMVYLQKENIIDESGMPKERFSAEFPKEGPSILRIQQVVRGDSAAYFCASSPRTGPQETQYFGPGTRLLVL.

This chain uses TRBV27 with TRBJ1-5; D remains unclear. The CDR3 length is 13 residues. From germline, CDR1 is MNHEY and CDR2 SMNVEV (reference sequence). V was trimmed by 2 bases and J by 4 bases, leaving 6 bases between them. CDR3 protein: CASSLRENQPQHF. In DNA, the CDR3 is TGTGCCAGCAGTTTACGGGAAAATCAGCCCCAGCATTTT.

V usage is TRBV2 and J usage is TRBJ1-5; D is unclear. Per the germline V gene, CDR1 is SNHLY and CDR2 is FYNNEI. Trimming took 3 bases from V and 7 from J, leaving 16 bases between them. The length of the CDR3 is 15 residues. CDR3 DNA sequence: TGTGCCAGCAGTGAGATTGGCCCTTCGGGACAGCCCCAGCATTTT. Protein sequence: CASSEIGPSGQPQHF.

CDR3 bases: TGCAGCGCTCCACGGGCCAGCGAGTATGGCTACACCTTC. The encoded protein is CSAPRASEYGYTF. V usage is TRBV29-1 and J usage is TRBJ1-2; D is uncertain. Germline CDR1 reads SQVTM; CDR2 reads ANQGSEA. There are 13 residues in the CDR3. V dropped 7 bases and J dropped 5 bases, with 17 bases sitting between them.

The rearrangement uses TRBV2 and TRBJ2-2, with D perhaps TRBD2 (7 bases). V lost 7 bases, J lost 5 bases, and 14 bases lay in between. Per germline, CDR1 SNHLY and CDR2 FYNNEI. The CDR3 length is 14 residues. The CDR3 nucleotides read TGTGCCAGCAAACACAGGGAGGGAACCGGGGAGCTGTTTTTT. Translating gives CASKHREGTGELFF.

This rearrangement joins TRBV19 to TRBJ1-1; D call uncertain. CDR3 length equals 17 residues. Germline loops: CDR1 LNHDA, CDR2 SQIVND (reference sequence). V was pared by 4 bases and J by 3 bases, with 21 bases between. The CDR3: CASSKLPGPGWDTEAFF. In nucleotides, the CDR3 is TGTGCCAGTAGTAAACTTCCCGGGCCCGGCTGGGACACTGAAGCTTTCTTT. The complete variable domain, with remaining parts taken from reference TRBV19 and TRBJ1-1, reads DGGITQSPKYLFRKEGQNVTLSCEQNLNHDAMYWYRQDPGQGLRLIYYSQIVNDFQKGDIAEGYSVSREKKESFPLTVTSAQKNPTAFYLCASSKLPGPGWDTEAFFGQGTRLTVV.

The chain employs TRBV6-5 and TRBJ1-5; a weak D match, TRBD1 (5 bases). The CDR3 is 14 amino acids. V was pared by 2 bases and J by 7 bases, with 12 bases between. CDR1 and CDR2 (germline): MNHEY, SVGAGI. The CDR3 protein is CASSYGHGGQPQHF. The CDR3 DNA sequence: TGTGCCAGCAGTTACGGCCACGGGGGACAGCCCCAGCATTTT.

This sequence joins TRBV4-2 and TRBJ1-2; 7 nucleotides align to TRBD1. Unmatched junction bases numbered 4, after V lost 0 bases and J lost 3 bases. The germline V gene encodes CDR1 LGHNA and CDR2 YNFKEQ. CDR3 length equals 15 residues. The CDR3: CASSQEAGGDYGYTF. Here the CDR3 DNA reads TGTGCCAGCAGCCAAGAAGCAGGGGGGGACTATGGCTACACCTTC.

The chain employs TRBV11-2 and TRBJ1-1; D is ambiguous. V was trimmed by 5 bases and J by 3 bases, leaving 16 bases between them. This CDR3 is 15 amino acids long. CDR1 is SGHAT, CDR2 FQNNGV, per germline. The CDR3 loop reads CASSPRGYRDTEAFF. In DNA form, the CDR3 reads TGTGCCAGCAGCCCCCGCGGATATAGGGACACTGAAGCTTTCTTT.

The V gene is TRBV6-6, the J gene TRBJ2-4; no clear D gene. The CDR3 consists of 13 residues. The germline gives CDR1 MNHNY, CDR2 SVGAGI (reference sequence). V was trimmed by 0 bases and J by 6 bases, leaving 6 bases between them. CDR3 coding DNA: TGTGCCAGCAGTTACTCACCGGGAAACATTCAGTACTTC. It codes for CASSYSPGNIQYF.

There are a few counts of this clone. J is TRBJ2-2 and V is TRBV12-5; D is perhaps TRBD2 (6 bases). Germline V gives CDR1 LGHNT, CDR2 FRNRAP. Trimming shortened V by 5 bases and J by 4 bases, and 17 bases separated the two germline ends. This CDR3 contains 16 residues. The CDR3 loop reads CASGRGLGGVTGELFF. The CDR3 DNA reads TGTGCTAGTGGTCGGGGCCTCGGGGGAGTCACCGGGGAGCTGTTTTTT.

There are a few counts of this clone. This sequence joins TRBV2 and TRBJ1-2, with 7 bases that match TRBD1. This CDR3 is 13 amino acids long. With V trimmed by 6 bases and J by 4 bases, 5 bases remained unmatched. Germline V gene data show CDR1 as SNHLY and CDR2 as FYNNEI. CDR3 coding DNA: TGTGCCAGCAGGCTACAGGGGCCCTATGGCTACACCTTC. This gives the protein CASRLQGPYGYTF.

CDR3 amino acids: CASRQVVDGYTF. For the CDR3, the DNA is TGTGCCAGCAGGCAAGTTGTCGATGGCTACACCTTC. This chain uses TRBV6-5 with TRBJ1-2; D is undetermined. V was clipped by 6 bases and J by 6 bases, with 11 bases between them. Germline V lookup: CDR1 MNHEY, CDR2 SVGAGI. The CDR3 totals 12 residues.

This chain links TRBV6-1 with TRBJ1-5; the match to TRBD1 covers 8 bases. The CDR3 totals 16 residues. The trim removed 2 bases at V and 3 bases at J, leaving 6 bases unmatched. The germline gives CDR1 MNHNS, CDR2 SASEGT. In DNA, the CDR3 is TGTGCCAGCAGTGAACGGACAGGGAAGGCCAATCAGCCCCAGCATTTT. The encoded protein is CASSERTGKANQPQHF.